Listed below are T cell receptor beta chains from one sample, sequenced in a study of breast tumors, draining lymph nodes, adjacent tissues. One entry per CDR3 protein results from TCRdb running MiXCR on the multiplex PCR reads. In the table there are about 94,000 distinct CDR3 sequences, 25% to 35% of which are singletons. Sequencing used axillary lymph node tissue. These receptors all come from a female donor with breast cancer. Some clones in this sample may be carry-over from other donors' samples. The conserved cysteine and the conserved F or W are not part of the CDR3 here.

J,V,CDR3
TRBJ2-1,TRBV4-2,ASSSRLAGYNEQF
TRBJ2-7,TRBV4-1,ASSQGASAGDGSYEQY
TRBJ2-2,TRBV7-8,ASMTVANTGELF
TRBJ1-6,TRBV7-2,ANSFLGSANNSPLH
TRBJ1-3,TRBV19,ASSPDIRSGNTIY
TRBJ1-2,TRBV9,ASSEPTGSYGYT
TRBJ2-7,TRBV7-6,ASSFQASGEQY
TRBJ2-2,TRBV19,ASSTRRRSNTGELF
TRBJ2-3,TRBV20-1,SGAVVLTDTQY
TRBJ1-5,TRBV20-1,SARDPGQGANQPQH
TRBJ1-5,TRBV20-1,SARQGDQPQH
TRBJ1-1,TRBV6-5,ASSPGGSNTEAF
TRBJ1-4,TRBV20-1,SARSRATNEKLF
TRBJ2-2,TRBV5-1,ASNGAGAGELF
TRBJ2-1,TRBV7-3,ASSLDRRNEQF
TRBJ1-4,TRBV19,ASSILGNGEKLF
TRBJ2-1,TRBV4-2,ASSQASGAYNEQF
TRBJ1-1,TRBV9,ASSPDRGRGTEAF
TRBJ2-5,TRBV11-2,ASSLAGTPQETQY
TRBJ2-3,TRBV4-3,ASSDSGRAEDTQY
TRBJ2-5,TRBV30,AWSGGRAGETQY
TRBJ2-7,TRBV11-3,ASSSSPHLYEQY
TRBJ2-7,TRBV19,ASSTRTGGFVEQY
TRBJ2-1,TRBV11-2,ASSPRNAGVDSGEQF
TRBJ1-1,TRBV19,ASSIAPTVDLNTEAS
TRBJ2-1,TRBV4-2,ASSQGQGGF
TRBJ2-5,TRBV7-2,ASSLQWETQY
TRBJ2-7,TRBV4-1,ASSQGAGVPFYEQY
TRBJ1-2,TRBV20-1,SATGGGYA
TRBJ2-2,TRBV5-4,ASSSLSGGFTGELF
TRBJ2-2,TRBV6-1,ASCVKNTGELF
TRBJ2-3,TRBV28,ASRRGGGGDTQY
TRBJ2-1,TRBV19,ASSIEDAGGGNEQF
TRBJ2-1,TRBV19,ASSISKLAGLTDEQF
TRBJ2-1,TRBV5-1,ASSFGLDDEQF
TRBJ1-4,TRBV29-1,SVKRDRISNEKLF
TRBJ2-7,TRBV7-9,ASSSLANEQY
TRBJ2-1,TRBV7-8,ASSLRLRTSGRNRGSYNEQF
TRBJ2-5,TRBV7-7,ASSRTGDEKLFFGSGTQY
TRBJ2-5,TRBV10-3,AISKQGRGETQY
TRBJ2-1,TRBV6-1,ASSYGRAYNEQF
TRBJ1-5,TRBV7-8,ASSQNRDSTINQPQH
TRBJ2-5,TRBV29-1,SVGYGTVQETQY
TRBJ2-7,TRBV7-3,ASSPWLARQGNTYEQY
TRBJ2-7,TRBV19,ASSLGQANYEQY